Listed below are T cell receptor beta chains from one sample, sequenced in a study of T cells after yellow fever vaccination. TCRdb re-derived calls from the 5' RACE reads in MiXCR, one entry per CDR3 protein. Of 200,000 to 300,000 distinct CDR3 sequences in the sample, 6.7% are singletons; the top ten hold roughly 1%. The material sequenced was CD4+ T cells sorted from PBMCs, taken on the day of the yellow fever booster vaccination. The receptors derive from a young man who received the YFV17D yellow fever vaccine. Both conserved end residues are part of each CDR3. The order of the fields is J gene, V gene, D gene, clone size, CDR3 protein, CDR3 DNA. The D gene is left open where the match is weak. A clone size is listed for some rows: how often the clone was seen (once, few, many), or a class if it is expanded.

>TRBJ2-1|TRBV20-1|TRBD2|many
CSARTGLAGYEQFF
TGCAGTGCTAGAACTGGACTAGCGGGATATGAGCAGTTCTTC
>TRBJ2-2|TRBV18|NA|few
CASSSLEGTGELFF
TGTGCCAGCTCATCCCTGGAAGGCACCGGGGAGCTGTTTTTT
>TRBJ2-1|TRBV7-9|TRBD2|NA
CASSPTGGVGKQFF
TGTGCCAGCAGCCCGACGGGGGGGGTAGGTAAGCAGTTCTTC
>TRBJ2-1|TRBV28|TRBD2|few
CASKAGGYNEQFF
TGTGCCAGCAAAGCGGGAGGGTACAATGAGCAGTTCTTC
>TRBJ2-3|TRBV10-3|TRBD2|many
CAISDPGGGGGTDTQYF
TGTGCCATCAGTGACCCCGGGGGGGGCGGAGGTACAGATACGCAGTATTTT
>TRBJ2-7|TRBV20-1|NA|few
CSAGLSYEQYF
TGCAGTGCCGGATTATCCTACGAGCAGTACTTC
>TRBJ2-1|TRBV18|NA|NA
CASSPRQGKGYGEQFF
TGTGCCAGCTCACCACGTCAGGGTAAGGGCTACGGTGAGCAGTTCTTC
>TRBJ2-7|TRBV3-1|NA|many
CASSHLSAGEQYF
TGTGCCAGCAGCCACCTCTCGGCCGGGGAGCAGTACTTC
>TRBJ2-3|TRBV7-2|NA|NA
CASTPRRRRTDTQYF
TGTGCCAGCACCCCTCGCCGGCGCCGCACAGATACGCAGTATTTT
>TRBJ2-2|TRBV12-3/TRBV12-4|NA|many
CASSPSPGDGELFF
TGTGCCAGCAGTCCATCCCCGGGTGACGGGGAGCTGTTTTTT
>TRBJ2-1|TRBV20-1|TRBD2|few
CSARGGSWTSAYNEQFF
TGCAGTGCTAGAGGAGGTTCATGGACTAGCGCCTACAATGAGCAGTTCTTC
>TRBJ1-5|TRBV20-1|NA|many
CSASVGGLGNQPQHF
TGCAGTGCTAGCGTGGGAGGGTTGGGCAATCAGCCCCAGCATTTT
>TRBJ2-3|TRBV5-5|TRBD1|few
CASSRDRGPDTQYF
TGTGCCAGCAGCCGGGACAGGGGTCCAGATACGCAGTATTTT
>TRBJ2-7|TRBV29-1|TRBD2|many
CSVTFGAGDHYEQYF
TGCAGCGTGACATTCGGGGCGGGGGACCACTACGAGCAGTACTTC
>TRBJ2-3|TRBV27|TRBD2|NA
CASSFGPTLAGGTDTQYF
TGTGCCAGCAGTTTCGGCCCAACCCTAGCGGGAGGCACAGATACGCAGTATTTT
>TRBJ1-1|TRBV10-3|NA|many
CAISEPQQGITEAFF
TGTGCCATCAGTGAGCCTCAACAGGGTATAACTGAAGCTTTCTTT
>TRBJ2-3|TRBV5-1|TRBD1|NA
CASSSGTGGWTDTQYF
TGCGCCAGCAGCTCCGGGACAGGGGGCTGGACAGATACGCAGTATTTT
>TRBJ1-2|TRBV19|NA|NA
CASSVLVPPNYGYTF
TGTGCCAGTAGTGTCCTCGTTCCCCCAAACTATGGCTACACCTTC
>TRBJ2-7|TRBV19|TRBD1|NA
CASSPWDRVGYEQYF
TGTGCCAGTAGTCCATGGGACAGGGTCGGGTACGAGCAGTACTTC
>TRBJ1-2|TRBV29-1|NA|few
CSVGQGSNYGYTF
TGCAGCGTGGGGCAGGGATCTAACTATGGCTACACCTTC
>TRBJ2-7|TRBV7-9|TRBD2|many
CASSFPRGRVTYEQYF
TGTGCCAGCAGCTTCCCCCGCGGGAGAGTGACCTACGAGCAGTACTTC
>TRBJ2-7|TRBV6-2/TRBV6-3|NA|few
CASSYSVGTYEQYF
TGTGCCAGCAGTTATTCGGTCGGAACTTACGAGCAGTACTTC
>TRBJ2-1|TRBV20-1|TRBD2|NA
CCARGVGGLAGGHEQFF
TGCTGTGCTAGAGGAGTCGGAGGACTAGCGGGAGGCCATGAGCAGTTCTTC
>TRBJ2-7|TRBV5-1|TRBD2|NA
CASSLAVGSGAYEQYF
TGCGCCAGCAGCTTGGCCGTCGGGAGCGGGGCCTACGAGCAGTACTTC
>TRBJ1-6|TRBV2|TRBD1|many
CASTPARDRGPPLHF
TGTGCCAGCACCCCGGCCCGGGACAGGGGCCCACCCCTCCACTTT
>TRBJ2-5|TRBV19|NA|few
CASSSRTQKGTQYF
TGTGCCAGTAGTTCCCGGACTCAAAAGGGGACCCAGTACTTC
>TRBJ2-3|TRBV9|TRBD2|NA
CASSTSSGRDTDTQYF
TGTGCCAGCAGCACCTCTAGCGGGAGAGATACAGATACGCAGTATTTT
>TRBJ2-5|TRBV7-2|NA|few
CASSARRVGPQETQYF
TGTGCCAGCAGCGCCCGGAGGGTGGGGCCCCAAGAGACCCAGTACTTC